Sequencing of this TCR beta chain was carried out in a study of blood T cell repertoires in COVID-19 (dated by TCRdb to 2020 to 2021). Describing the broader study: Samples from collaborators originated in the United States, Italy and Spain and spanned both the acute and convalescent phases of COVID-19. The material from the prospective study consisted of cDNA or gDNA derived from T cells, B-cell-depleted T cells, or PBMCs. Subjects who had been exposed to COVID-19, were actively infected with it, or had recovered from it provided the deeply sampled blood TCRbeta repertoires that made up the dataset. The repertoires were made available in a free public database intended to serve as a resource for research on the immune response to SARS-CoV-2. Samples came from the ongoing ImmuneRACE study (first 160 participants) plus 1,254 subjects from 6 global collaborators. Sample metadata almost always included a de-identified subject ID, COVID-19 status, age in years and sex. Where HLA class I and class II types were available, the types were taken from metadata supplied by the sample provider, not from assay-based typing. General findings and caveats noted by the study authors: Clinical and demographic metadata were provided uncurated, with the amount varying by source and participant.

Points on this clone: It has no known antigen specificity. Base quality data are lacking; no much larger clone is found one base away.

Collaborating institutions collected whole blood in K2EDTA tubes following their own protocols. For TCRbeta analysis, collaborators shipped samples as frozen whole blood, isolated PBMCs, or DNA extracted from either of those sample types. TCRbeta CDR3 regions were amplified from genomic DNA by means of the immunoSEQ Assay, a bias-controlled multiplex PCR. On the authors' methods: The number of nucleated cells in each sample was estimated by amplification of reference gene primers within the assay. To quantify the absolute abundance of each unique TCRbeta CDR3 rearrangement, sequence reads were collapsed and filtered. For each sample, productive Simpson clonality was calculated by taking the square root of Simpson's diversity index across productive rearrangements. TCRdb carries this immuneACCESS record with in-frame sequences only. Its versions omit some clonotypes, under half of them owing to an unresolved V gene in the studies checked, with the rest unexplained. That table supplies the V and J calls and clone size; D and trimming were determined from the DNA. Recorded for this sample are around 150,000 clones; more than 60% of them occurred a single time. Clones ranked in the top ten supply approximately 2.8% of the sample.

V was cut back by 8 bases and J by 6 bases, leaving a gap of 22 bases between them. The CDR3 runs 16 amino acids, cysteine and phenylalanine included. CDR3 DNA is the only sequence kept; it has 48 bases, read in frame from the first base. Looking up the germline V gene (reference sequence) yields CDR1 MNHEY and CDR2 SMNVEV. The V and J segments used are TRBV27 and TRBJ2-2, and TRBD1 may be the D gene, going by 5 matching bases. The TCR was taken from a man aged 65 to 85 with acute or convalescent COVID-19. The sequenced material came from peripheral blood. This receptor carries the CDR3 CASGMGRWPAAGELFF. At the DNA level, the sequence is TGTGCCAGCGGAATGGGGCGCTGGCCGGCGGCCGGGGAGCTGTTTTTT.